This T cell receptor beta chain comes out of a study of cytomegalovirus exposure and HLA in healthy donors. Turning to the study itself: A previous analysis identified fewer than 130 million unique TCR beta sequences derived from some 200 million T cells. Overall study findings and caveats: In a later analysis, TCR beta V- and J-gene trimming was associated with a missense DCLRE1C variant.

To note about this clone: Its antigen is not known.

CDR1 and CDR2 (germline): LGHNA, YSLEER. V lost 1 base, J lost 2 bases, and 4 bases stayed unmatched. The CDR3 spans 15 residues. Researchers ran the PCR with 60 Vbeta and 13 Jbeta primers. The assay was immunoSEQ multiplex PCR, and TCRdb's table has in-frame clones only and misses some. The repertoire holds 75,000 to 90,000 clones, roughly 80% seen once, with 13% in the top ten. The chain employs TRBV4-3 and TRBJ2-7, with 8 positions matching TRBD2. The sequenced sample consisted of PBMCs. The TCR originated in a human donor in good health. The CDR3 DNA reads TGCGCCAGCAGCCAAGCCCAGCGGGGGACCTACGAGCAGTACTTC. Protein product: CASSQAQRGTYEQYF.